These 2 T cell receptor beta chains were sequenced from one sample in a study of graft-versus-host responses after intestinal transplantation. Only in-frame clones appear in the TCRdb table, and some are missing; sequencing was by immunoSEQ multiplex PCR. The sample carries about 64,000 clones, approximately 90% recorded once. What these receptors recognize is not known. The sample in question was unstimulated CD8+ T cells sorted from spleen or lymph node cells, obtained before transplant. These receptors were taken from a human donor who was the organ donor for an intestinal transplant.

The gene calls are TRBV5-1 and TRBJ2-1; TRBD2 matches 7 bases. V was clipped by 6 bases and J by 7 bases; unmatched bases: 10. CDR1 and CDR2 (germline): SGHRS, YFSETQ. The CDR3 has 14 amino acids. For the CDR3, the DNA is TGCGCCAGCACCCGGGGAGGGCCTCAGAATGAGCAGTTCTTC. Translated, it gives CASTRGGPQNEQFF.

This chain joins TRBV28 and TRBJ1-1; TRBD1 matches 7 bases. CDR1 is MDHEN and CDR2 is SYDVKM in the germline V gene. Trimming removed 11 bases from V and 4 bases from J; junction bases left unmatched: 19. The CDR3 spans 16 residues. DNA of the CDR3: TGTGCCGGGTCAACCAGAGGGGGCGCGATAGGCACTGAAGCTTTCTTT. Its translation: CAGSTRGGAIGTEAFF.